The source of this TCR beta chain is a study of CD8+ T cells in alopecia areata. cDNA reverse transcribed from extracted RNA served as the sequencing template. The method was immunoSEQ multiplex PCR; TCRdb's version includes in-frame clones alone and lacks a portion of them. Among around 140,000 clones, 86% were seen once, and the ten largest hold approximately 13%. General study results and limits: Both scalp clonality and the expanded CD8+ clones among the top 100 showed a significant decrease with tofacitinib.

There are 17 residues in the CDR3. Trimming shortened V by 2 bases and J by 3 bases, and 18 bases separated the two germline ends. Germline values: CDR1 MNHEY, CDR2 SMNVEV (reference sequence). This clone was seen a few times. Antigen: not known. The treatment is: oral pan-JAK inhibitor, 5-10 mg twice daily. This TCR was sampled from a human donor with alopecia areata. The V gene is TRBV27, the J gene TRBJ2-3; TRBD2 might be the D (5 bases). The sample in question was CD8+ T cells sorted from blood, obtained at week 4, from a patient treated with tofacitinib. In DNA form, the CDR3 reads TGTGCCAGCAGTTTAGTTGGTCGGGAAGAGGGTACAGATACGCAGTATTTT. This sequence encodes CASSLVGREEGTDTQYF.